This entry features one T cell receptor beta chain sequence. Its antigen is still unknown. The data belong to a study of response to subunit inactivated influenza vaccine. Study outcomes and limitations: With each seasonal influenza vaccination, the authors suggested, few new T cells are recruited.

TCRdb itself ran the RT-PCR reads through MiXCR, one entry per CDR3 protein. Of 280,000 or so distinct CDR3 sequences in the sample, about a fifth were seen once. The sequences come from PBMCs from blood, collected approximately 20 months after vaccination. The clonotype originates from a man aged 50 to 75 who received an inactivated influenza vaccine.

Here the CDR3 DNA reads TGTGCCAGCAGTAGAAGGGCACCCAAAACCAATGAGCAGTTCTTC. This translates into CASSRRAPKTNEQFF. V is TRBV6-2 or TRBV6-3 and J is TRBJ2-1; D unclear. Trimming took 5 bases from V and 6 from J, leaving 17 bases between them. The germline CDR1 and CDR2 sequences are MNHEY and SVGEGT. This CDR3 comprises 15 residues.